These 8 T cell receptor beta chains were sequenced from one sample in a study of beta chain features in type 1 diabetes. The sequenced template was cDNA made from the entire isolated RNA. Repertoires were generated with immunoSEQ multiplex PCR, while TCRdb's copy carries only in-frame clones and drops some. The repertoire holds about 250,000 clones, 14% seen once, with approximately 0.024% in the top ten. Material for sequencing was naive CD4+ T cells from blood. All receptors come from a woman between 40 and 55 years old in good health.

V gene TRBV19 combines with J gene TRBJ2-5; 11 bases are shared with TRBD2. CDR1 is LNHDA and CDR2 is SQIVND in the germline V gene (reference sequence). V was pared by 6 bases and J by 2 bases, with 11 bases of the junction left unmatched. CDR3 length: 17 amino acids. Here the CDR3 DNA reads TGTGCCAGTAGCCTTGGACTAGCGGGCGCAAAACAAGAGACCCAGTACTTC. This translates into CASSLGLAGAKQETQYF.

This clone has just a few counts. The rearrangement joins TRBV5-1 to TRBJ2-7, with D perhaps TRBD2 (6 bases). V shed 6 bases and J shed 5 bases, with 12 bases lying between them. The CDR3 has 12 residues. Germline V gene data show CDR1 as SGHRS and CDR2 as YFSETQ. The CDR3 DNA reads as TGCGCCAGCAAGCTTGGAGGGCACGAGCAGTACTTC. Translated, it gives CASKLGGHEQYF.

This clone was counted a few times. This rearrangement joins TRBV11-2 to TRBJ1-1; D gene ambiguous. The germline gives CDR1 SGHAT, CDR2 FQNNGV. The CDR3 spans 14 residues. Trimming left V 0 bases short and J 5 bases short, with 10 bases between. The DNA of the CDR3 is TGTGCCAGCAGCTTAGATGGGCGGGGAACTGAAGCTTTCTTT. It is translated as CASSLDGRGTEAFF.

This clone has a handful of counts. The gene calls are TRBV19 and TRBJ1-6; D may be TRBD1 (6 bases). This CDR3 has 13 amino acids. Germline V gene sequence: CDR1 LNHDA, CDR2 SQIVND (reference sequence). The V and J ends lost 2 bases and 8 bases respectively, with 7 bases between them. This CDR3 is CASSITGYSPLHF. The CDR3 nucleotides are TGTGCCAGTAGTATAACAGGGTATTCACCCCTCCACTTT.

V and J are TRBV5-4 and TRBJ2-7; a possible D gene is TRBD2 (5 bases). Germline CDR1 is SGHNT and CDR2 is YYREEE (reference sequence). The CDR3 sequence is 15 residues long. V gave up 1 base and J gave up 3 bases, with 14 bases separating them. The CDR3 sequence is CASSLSLDLSYEQYF. For the CDR3, the DNA is TGTGCCAGCAGCTTGTCACTAGATCTTAGCTACGAGCAGTACTTC.

In its sample, this clone was seen a few times. The chain joins TRBV19 to TRBJ2-5; 10 nucleotides agree with TRBD1. This CDR3 region has 17 residues. From germline, CDR1 is LNHDA and CDR2 SQIVND (reference sequence). Trimming took 6 bases from V and 3 from J; bases not matched to a gene: 13. Here the CDR3 DNA reads TGTGCCAGTAGCAAGTCGACAGGGGGCGGTGGGAAAGAGACCCAGTACTTC. Its protein product is CASSKSTGGGGKETQYF.

The rearrangement links TRBV4-1 to TRBJ1-5; TRBD1 matches 9 bases. This CDR3 is built from 16 residues. Trimming cost V 4 bases and J 1 base; bases outside gene matches: 5. In germline, CDR1 is MGHRA, CDR2 YSYEKL. Written as DNA, the CDR3 is TGCGCCAGCAGCCGAACAGGGGGCGGGAGCAATCAGCCCCAGCATTTT. Its translation is CASSRTGGGSNQPQHF.

The chain carries TRBV18 and TRBJ2-1; 12 bases align to TRBD1. The CDR3 is 16 residues long. The trim removed 3 bases at V and 9 bases at J, leaving 9 bases unmatched. Germline CDR1 reads KGHSH; CDR2 reads LQKENI. For the CDR3, the DNA is TGTGCCAGCTCACCGACCCCGGGACAGGGGGCTACTGAGCAGTTCTTC. Protein: CASSPTPGQGATEQFF.